The subject of this entry is one T cell receptor (beta chain). Its antigen is not identified. Excluded were patients having autoimmune disease history or systemic immunosuppression. These data come from a study of OX40 agonist ivuxolimab in advanced cancers. General study results and limits: The 0.1-3.0 mg/kg partial responders had among the lowest clonal expansion.

This CDR3 has 17 amino acids. Per the germline V gene, CDR1 is MDHEN and CDR2 is SYDVKM. V shed 4 bases and J shed 0 bases, with 16 bases lying between them. Profiling relied on immunoSEQ multiplex PCR, and the TCRdb table lists in-frame clones only, not all of them. Among more than 55,000 clones listed, around 87% were seen once. Material: CD4+ or CD8+ T cells sorted from blood, obtained in a trial of the OX40 agonist ivuxolimab. The sequence was collected from an adult with an advanced solid tumor such as melanoma, head and neck, liver or kidney cancer. The chain links TRBV28 to TRBJ1-5; weak D call: TRBD1 (5 bases). This CDR3 reads CASSSGPGDYSNQPQHF. In DNA form, the CDR3 reads TGTGCCAGCAGTTCAGGGCCTGGGGATTATAGCAATCAGCCCCAGCATTTT.